This TCR beta chain derives from a study of sequential checkpoint blockade in melanoma. Generated by immunoSEQ multiplex PCR, the TCRdb table keeps only in-frame clones and is missing some. The sample contains about 25,000 clones, 77% of which appear only once. Treatment noted: randomized to nivolumab then ipilimumab (arm A) or the reverse (arm B). PBMC sorting kept live CD3+CD8+ cells without CD19 or CD56. The CDR3 loop spans 15 amino acids. CDR1 and CDR2 from the germline V gene are MNHEY and SMNVEV (reference sequence). Trimming stripped 0 bases from V and 2 bases from J, with 9 bases between. The material was CD8+ T cells sorted from blood (inferred from file names), obtained from a patient given nivolumab and ipilimumab in sequence. The receptor was derived from a human donor with melanoma. The chain employs TRBV27 and TRBJ2-3; D ambiguous. CDR3 nucleotide sequence: TGTGCCAGCAGTTTATCGGGCAGTCTCACAGATACGCAGTATTTT. The encoded protein is CASSLSGSLTDTQYF.